Shown below are 16 T cell receptor beta chains from a single sample sequenced in a study of response to subunit inactivated influenza vaccine. Each CDR3 protein gets one entry after TCRdb re-called the RT-PCR reads with MiXCR. The sample contains roughly 670,000 distinct CDR3 sequences, 12% to 15% of which appear only once. The sample here was PBMCs from blood, taken less than 15 days before vaccination. These receptors were taken from a man aged 50 to 59 who received an inactivated influenza vaccine.

This chain connects TRBV15 to TRBJ2-3, with 8 bases identical to TRBD2. Germline loops: CDR1 LNHNV, CDR2 YYDKDF (reference sequence). After removal of 5 bases from V and 6 bases from J, the junction contained 10 bases not matched to a gene. This CDR3 is built from 15 residues. CDR3 in DNA: TGTGCCACCAGCCGACCGGGACTAGTCGAGGATACGCAGTATTTT. Translating gives CATSRPGLVEDTQYF.

This clonotype came up a few times. The chain recombines TRBV7-9 with TRBJ2-5, with 8 bases aligning to TRBD2. The CDR3 runs to 14 residues. The V segment lost 6 bases and the J segment 1 base; nucleotides outside the gene matches: 4. CDR1 and CDR2 (germline): SEHNR, FQNEAQ (reference sequence). The CDR3 coding sequence is TGTGCCAGCAGGCCTGCGGGGGGCCAAGAGACCCAGTACTTC. This encodes CASRPAGGQETQYF. Full variable domain (remainder filled in from reference TRBV7-9 and TRBJ2-5): DTGVSQNPRHKITKRGQNVTFRCDPISEHNRLYWYRQTLGQGPEFLTYFQNEAQLEKSRLLSDRFSAERPKGSFSTLEIQRTEQGDSAMYLCASRPAGGQETQYFGPGTRLLVL.

This clonotype has only a few counts. This chain joins TRBV19 and TRBJ1-1, with a weak D call TRBD1 (5 bases). Trimming left V 4 bases short and J 0 bases short, with 12 bases between. The germline V gene encodes CDR1 LNHDA and CDR2 SQIVND (reference sequence). The CDR3 runs 15 residues. In DNA form, the CDR3 reads TGTGCCAGTAGTAGGGGCCCCGGAGTGAACACTGAAGCTTTCTTT. It yields the protein CASSRGPGVNTEAFF.

The chain links TRBV24-1 to TRBJ1-2, with TRBD1 as a possible D gene (6 bases). The germline gives CDR1 KGHDR, CDR2 SFDVKD. V was shortened by 6 bases and J by 0 bases, with 7 bases between the two germline ends. The CDR3 loop spans 13 amino acids. The CDR3 sequence is CATSPGANYGYTF. The CDR3 DNA is TGTGCCACCAGTCCAGGGGCTAACTATGGCTACACCTTC.

This clonotype was counted many times. This chain joins TRBV29-1 and TRBJ2-1; D may match TRBD1 or TRBD2 (7 bases each). In germline, CDR1 is SQVTM, CDR2 ANQGSEA. Trimming took off 6 bases at V and 8 bases at J, with 20 bases between the two ends. The CDR3 consists of 14 residues. Written as DNA, the CDR3 is TGCAGCGTCGAATGGCAGGGGGGGGACGATGAGCAGTTCTTC. This codes for CSVEWQGGDDEQFF.

This rearrangement joins TRBV12-3 or TRBV12-4 to TRBJ2-7; TRBD2 agrees at 9 bases. CDR3 size: 14 residues. J was trimmed by 3 bases and V by 5 bases; bases with no gene match: 5. The CDR3 DNA sequence: TGTGCCAGCAGTCAAGCGGGAGGAAACTACGAGCAGTACTTC. This translates into CASSQAGGNYEQYF.

The genes are TRBV15 and TRBJ2-2; 9 positions match TRBD2. With 3 bases clipped from V and 2 bases from J, the junction kept 4 bases outside the gene matches. From germline, CDR1 is LNHNV and CDR2 YYDKDF (reference sequence). The CDR3 is 16 residues long. The CDR3 region is CATSRGTSTNTGELFF. CDR3 in DNA: TGTGCCACCAGCAGGGGGACTAGCACAAACACCGGGGAGCTGTTTTTT.

This clonotype appeared many times. The chain employs TRBV29-1 and TRBJ2-7; D gene uncertain. The germline gives CDR1 SQVTM, CDR2 ANQGSEA. With 3 bases removed from V and 2 bases from J, the gap between germline ends came to 5 bases. The CDR3 runs to 11 residues. The DNA for the CDR3 is TGCAGCGTTGAGTTTGCCTACGAGCAGTACTTC. Protein: CSVEFAYEQYF.

The V and J genes are TRBV28 and TRBJ1-4; possible D gene TRBD1, 6 bases. Trimming left V 6 bases short and J 7 bases short, with 18 bases between. The CDR3 runs to 15 residues. Looked up from germline, CDR1 is MDHEN and CDR2 is SYDVKM. The CDR3 region has the DNA TGTGCCAGCAGCTCCCCTTTTGGGGGCTTTGAAAAACTGTTTTTT. It specifies CASSSPFGGFEKLFF.

This chain uses TRBV6-1 with TRBJ1-1; the D is unclear. The length of the CDR3 is 15 residues. Germline values: CDR1 MNHNS, CDR2 SASEGT. Trimming stripped 9 bases from V and 6 bases from J, with 23 bases between. This chain's CDR3 is CASQEQYPVGAEAFF. CDR3 sequence (DNA): TGTGCCAGTCAAGAGCAGTACCCGGTCGGGGCTGAAGCTTTCTTT.

This clonotype was counted ten times or more. The chain has TRBV20-1 and TRBJ2-2; D is tentatively TRBD1 or TRBD2 (5 bases each). V was shortened by 4 bases and J by 6 bases, with 12 bases between the two germline ends. Germline V gene data show CDR1 as DFQATT and CDR2 as SNEGSKA (reference sequence). This CDR3 contains 13 residues. CDR3 protein: CSATPGSAGELFF. CDR3 nucleotide sequence: TGCAGTGCTACCCCAGGGAGTGCCGGGGAGCTGTTTTTT.

Many counts were recorded for this clonotype. This chain links TRBV24-1 with TRBJ2-1; the D is unclear. This CDR3 region has 14 residues. Germline V gene sequence: CDR1 KGHDR, CDR2 SFDVKD. V was trimmed by 3 bases and J by 1 base, leaving 6 bases between them. The CDR3 DNA sequence: TGTGCCACCAGTGATCCTTGGTCCTACAATGAGCAGTTCTTC. Its translation: CATSDPWSYNEQFF.

The J gene is TRBJ2-1, the V gene TRBV6-5; 9 bases line up with TRBD2. Trimming at V came to 0 bases and at J to 2 bases, leaving 2 bases not matched to a gene. The CDR3 runs to 16 residues. The germline V gene has CDR1 MNHEY and CDR2 SVGAGI. This CDR3 reads CASSYSAGGPYNEQFF. DNA of the CDR3: TGTGCCAGCAGTTACTCGGCGGGGGGGCCCTACAATGAGCAGTTCTTC.

This clonotype was seen only a few times. The chain carries TRBV12-3 or TRBV12-4 and TRBJ2-2; 10 bases agree with TRBD1. The CDR3 is 15 amino acids. Trimming removed 6 bases from V and 6 bases from J; junction bases left unmatched: 7. The CDR3 coding sequence is TGTGCCAGCAGAAACGACAGGGGGCGATCCGGGGAGCTGTTTTTT. It translates to CASRNDRGRSGELFF.

This chain joins TRBV6-2 or TRBV6-3 and TRBJ2-5; D is ambiguous. Germline V gene lookup returns CDR1 MNHEY and CDR2 SVGEGT. The CDR3 extends over 13 amino acids. V lost 2 bases, J lost 5 bases, and 9 bases lay in between. CDR3 sequence (DNA): TGTGCCAGCAGTTACGTGCCAGTTGAGACCCAGTACTTC. It specifies CASSYVPVETQYF.

This chain uses TRBV15 with TRBJ2-3; D not resolved. CDR1 LNHNV and CDR2 YYDKDF come from the germline V gene (reference sequence). The V gene lost 11 bases and the J gene lost 2 bases, with 17 bases spanning the gap. The CDR3 has 14 residues. The CDR3 bases are TGTGCCTCAAAGGGTGCCTGGGACACAGATACGCAGTATTTT. The encoded protein is CASKGAWDTDTQYF.